Below, 20 T cell receptor beta chains from the same sample are listed, as sequenced in a study of CD8+ T cells in alopecia areata. Treatment here: oral pan-JAK inhibitor, 5-10 mg twice daily. cDNA serving as the sequencing template came from extracted, reverse transcribed RNA. Assay: immunoSEQ multiplex PCR; the TCRdb copy retains only in-frame clones and omits some. The data contain a few hundred thousand clones, roughly two fifths of them singletons. Sequences were derived from CD4+ T cells sorted from blood, sampled around week 30, from a patient treated with tofacitinib. The receptors come from a human donor with alopecia areata.

This clone was observed a handful of times. The V gene is TRBV7-9, the J gene TRBJ1-6, with a possible D match to TRBD1 (5 bases). The CDR3 has 16 amino acids. Looked up from germline, CDR1 is SEHNR and CDR2 is FQNEAQ (reference sequence). V was clipped by 3 bases and J by 10 bases, with 19 bases between them. DNA for the CDR3: TGTGCCAGCAGCTTTAAATCCGAGACAGTCCTATCACCCCTCCACTTT. It yields the protein CASSFKSETVLSPLHF.

V is TRBV7-3 and J is TRBJ2-3; TRBD1 matches 7 bases. The CDR3 consists of 14 residues. Germline V lookup: CDR1 SGHTA, CDR2 FQGTGA. The trim removed 0 bases at V and 7 bases at J, leaving 4 bases unmatched. The DNA for the CDR3 is TGTGCCAGCAGCTTAACAGGGGGCCCAAATACGCAGTATTTT. Protein: CASSLTGGPNTQYF.

A single count supports this clone. The chain recombines TRBV6-5 with TRBJ2-3; D may be TRBD2 (6 bases). The CDR3 covers 15 residues. CDR1 is MNHEY and CDR2 is SVGAGI in the germline V gene. V lost 7 bases and J lost 0, with 14 bases in between. The CDR3 DNA reads as TGTGCCAGCACCCTTAGCGGCTTTAGCACAGATACGCAGTATTTT. Its protein is CASTLSGFSTDTQYF.

This clone was recorded a few times. The rearrangement links TRBV5-1 to TRBJ2-3; maybe TRBD2 (6 bases). CDR3 length: 15 residues. The V end lost 0 bases, the J end lost 6 bases, and 14 bases lay between the germline ends. Germline V gives CDR1 SGHRS, CDR2 YFSETQ. CDR3 sequence: CASSLGRGEGDTQYF. The CDR3 DNA reads TGCGCCAGCAGCTTGGGGCGCGGGGAAGGGGATACGCAGTATTTT.

This clone was seen a few times. V is TRBV2 and J is TRBJ1-5; 11 bases map to TRBD1. V was pared by 8 bases and J by 7 bases, with 10 bases of the junction left unmatched. In germline, CDR1 is SNHLY, CDR2 FYNNEI. This CDR3 spans 15 amino acids. The CDR3 DNA reads TGTGCCAGCCACCGGACAGGGGGCTCGGGGCAGCCCCAGCATTTT. It translates to CASHRTGGSGQPQHF.

V gene TRBV2 combines with J gene TRBJ1-5, with a tentative D call TRBD1 (5 bases). The CDR3 extends over 15 amino acids. V dropped 4 bases and J dropped 5 bases, with 15 bases sitting between them. Germline assignment: CDR1 SNHLY and CDR2 FYNNEI. The CDR3 DNA sequence: TGTGCCAGCAGTGGCCATGGGGGAGGGGATCAGCCCCAGCATTTT. It specifies CASSGHGGGDQPQHF.

This clone was detected only a few times. This sequence joins TRBV18 and TRBJ1-5; tentatively, D is TRBD1 (6 bases). Germline V lookup: CDR1 KGHSH, CDR2 LQKENI. Between the trimmed V and J ends, which lost 3 bases and 4 bases, there was a span of 7 bases. CDR3 length equals 13 residues. CDR3 region: CASSPDRNQPQHF. CDR3 nucleotides: TGTGCCAGCTCACCGGACAGAAATCAGCCCCAGCATTTT.

The gene calls are TRBV5-1 and TRBJ1-2, with a possible D match to TRBD1 (5 bases). V lost 0 bases and J 8 bases, leaving 20 bases between the germline ends. The CDR3 is 16 residues long. Germline CDR1 and CDR2: SGHRS and YFSETQ. The CDR3 DNA reads as TGCGCCAGCAGCTTGGCGGGCTCTGGGCAGGGAAGGGGCTACACCTTC. Protein sequence: CASSLAGSGQGRGYTF.

This clone was detected only a few times. The CDR3 DNA reads as TGTGCCAGCACCAAAGACATGGCGTACACTGAAGCTTTCTTT. Its protein product is CASTKDMAYTEAFF. V gene TRBV6-5 combines with J gene TRBJ1-1; D is uncertain. The germline CDR1 and CDR2 sequences are MNHEY and SVGAGI. V lost 7 bases to trimming and J lost 3 bases, with 15 bases between them. This CDR3 has 14 amino acids.

This clone came up a few times. The V call is TRBV5-5, the J call TRBJ1-5; no firm D call. Per the germline V gene, CDR1 is SGHKS and CDR2 is YYEKEE (reference sequence). Deletions cut 3 bases from V and 0 bases from J, with 4 bases between. CDR3 size: 13 residues. CDR3 amino acids: CASSYYSNQPQHF. The CDR3 DNA reads TGTGCCAGCAGCTATTATAGCAATCAGCCCCAGCATTTT.

The rearrangement uses TRBV4-1 and TRBJ1-1, with 8 bases that match TRBD1. The CDR3 consists of 13 residues. V lost 1 base and J lost 11; bases outside the gene matches: 6. From germline, CDR1 is MGHRA and CDR2 YSYEKL. The CDR3 region has the DNA TGCGCCAGCAGCCAAGGACAGGGGATGAGGGCTTTCTTT. Its translation: CASSQGQGMRAFF.

This clone was detected only a few times. The chain recombines TRBV30 with TRBJ1-1; TRBD1 is a possible D gene (6 bases). Germline CDR1 is GTSNPN and CDR2 is SVGIG (reference sequence). Trimming left V 0 bases short and J 3 bases short, with 17 bases between. The CDR3 has 16 residues. CDR3 nucleotide sequence: TGTGCCTGGAGTGTACAGGGTGGATTTGGGGACACTGAAGCTTTCTTT. Encoded protein: CAWSVQGGFGDTEAFF.

This chain connects TRBV5-1 to TRBJ1-6; D is perhaps TRBD1 (5 bases). CDR1 SGHRS and CDR2 YFSETQ come from the germline V gene. This CDR3 is built from 16 residues. V lost 3 bases to trimming and J lost 5 bases, with 15 bases between them. CDR3 DNA sequence: TGCGCCAGCAGCTGGTGGACAAGAGGAAATAATTCACCCCTCCACTTT. Residues: CASSWWTRGNNSPLHF.

The chain combines TRBV12-5 with TRBJ1-2, with unresolved D. The CDR3 extends over 14 amino acids. Germline-derived CDR1 and CDR2 are LGHNT and FRNRAP. V was clipped by 7 bases and J by 5 bases, with 17 bases between them. The CDR3 bases are TGTGCTAGTGCCCCCCATCTCAACGGTTATGGCTACACCTTC. It encodes CASAPHLNGYGYTF.

Of note for this clone: One base away lies a much larger clone, so this may be a sequencing read error. This rearrangement joins TRBV7-2 to TRBJ2-7; D is undetermined. Trimming removed 4 bases at V and 2 bases at J, with 3 bases between. Germline-derived CDR1 and CDR2 are SGHTA and FQGNSA. This CDR3 is built from 11 residues. The CDR3 nucleotides read TGTGCCAGCAGCTCCCCCTACGAGCAGTACTTC. Translated, it gives CASSSPYEQYF. Based on the CDR3 plus reference TRBV7-2 and TRBJ2-7, the full variable domain is GAGVSQSPSNKVTEKGKDVELRCDPISGHTALYWYRQSLGQGLEFLIYFQGNSAPDKSGLPSDRFSAERTGGSVSTLTIQRTQQEDSAVYLCASSSPYEQYFGPGTRLTVT.

J is TRBJ2-7 and V is TRBV11-2; TRBD2 aligns across 12 bases. J lost 2 bases, V lost 1 base, and 9 bases had no gene match. The CDR3 sequence is 18 residues long. Germline lookup yields CDR1 SGHAT and CDR2 FQNNGV. CDR3 region: CASSLGTGLAGKAYEQYF. The CDR3 nucleotides read TGTGCCAGCAGCTTAGGAACCGGACTAGCGGGAAAGGCCTACGAGCAGTACTTC.

V gene TRBV25-1 combines with J gene TRBJ1-2; 8 bases map to TRBD1. The CDR3 has 13 residues. With 8 bases clipped from V and 4 bases from J, the junction kept 6 bases outside the gene matches. Looked up from germline, CDR1 is MGHDK and CDR2 is SYGVNS. CDR3: CASSRGPAYGYTF. For the CDR3, the DNA is TGTGCCAGCTCCAGGGGGCCCGCCTATGGCTACACCTTC.

This clone appeared a single time. The chain carries TRBV5-1 and TRBJ1-1, with D unresolved. The CDR3 is made up of 16 amino acids. The ends were cut back, 3 bases at V and 1 base at J, with 16 bases in the middle. Germline V gene lookup returns CDR1 SGHRS and CDR2 YFSETQ. CDR3 sequence: CASSSVGGLPNTEAFF. Here the CDR3 DNA reads TGCGCCAGCAGCTCCGTTGGAGGGTTACCGAACACTGAAGCTTTCTTT.

The V gene is TRBV20-1, the J gene TRBJ1-1; D is possibly TRBD1 (5 bases). V was trimmed by 5 bases and J by 7 bases, leaving 11 bases between them. CDR1 is DFQATT, CDR2 SNEGSKA, per germline (reference sequence). The CDR3 consists of 11 residues. In DNA form, the CDR3 reads TGCAGTGCTTACCGACAGATTGAAGCTTTCTTT. This encodes CSAYRQIEAFF.

The rearrangement uses TRBV7-8 and TRBJ1-5, with D uncertain. The CDR3 spans 13 residues. The V gene lost 6 bases and the J gene lost 5 bases, with 11 bases spanning the gap. Germline V gene lookup returns CDR1 SGHVS and CDR2 FQNEAQ. The CDR3 loop reads CASSGVPDQPQHF. CDR3 DNA: TGTGCCAGCAGTGGGGTCCCTGATCAGCCCCAGCATTTT.